This T cell receptor (beta chain) was sequenced in a study of metastatic and nonmetastatic thyroid tumors. For the study at large: Samples came from malignant and benign thyroid patients, and repertoires were compared across blood and tumor or nodule tissue.

This clone appeared many times. None of the patients had undergone any treatment ahead of thyroid surgery. The CDR3 sequence is 12 residues long. In germline, CDR1 is LGHDT, CDR2 YNNKEL (reference sequence). The germline V and J ends were trimmed by 2 bases and 0 bases, with 2 bases remaining between them. MiXCR was used by TCRdb to re-call the PCR reads. The table has about 47,000 clones, more than 20% seen once. The sequenced material came from blood. This TCR came from a male donor with papillary thyroid cancer or a benign thyroid nodule (not recorded which). Some clones in this sample may be carry-over from other donors' samples. The rearrangement joins TRBV3-1 to TRBJ2-7; D is unclear. DNA for the CDR3: TGTGCCAGCAGCCAAAGCTCCTACGAGCAGTACTTC. Amino acid sequence: CASSQSSYEQYF.